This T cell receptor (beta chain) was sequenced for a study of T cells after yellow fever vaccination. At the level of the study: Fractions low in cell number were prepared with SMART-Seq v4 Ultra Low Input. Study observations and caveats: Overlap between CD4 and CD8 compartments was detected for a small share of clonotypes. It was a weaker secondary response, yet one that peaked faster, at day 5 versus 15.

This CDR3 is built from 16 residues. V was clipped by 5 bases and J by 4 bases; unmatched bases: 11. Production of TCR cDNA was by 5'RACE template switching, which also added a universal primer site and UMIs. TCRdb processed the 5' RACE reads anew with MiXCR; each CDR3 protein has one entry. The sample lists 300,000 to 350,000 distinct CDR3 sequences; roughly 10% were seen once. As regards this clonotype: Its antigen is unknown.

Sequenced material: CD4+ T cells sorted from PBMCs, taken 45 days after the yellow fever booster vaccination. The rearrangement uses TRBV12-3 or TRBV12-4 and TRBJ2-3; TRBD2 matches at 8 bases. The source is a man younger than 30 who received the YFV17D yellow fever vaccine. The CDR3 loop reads CASSREGRGVADTQYF. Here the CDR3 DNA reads TGTGCCAGCAGTCGGGAGGGGAGGGGGGTTGCAGATACGCAGTATTTT.